This T cell receptor (beta chain) was sequenced in a study of vaccination effects on CD4 cells after COVID-19. Study background: Post-vaccine draws lagged the second dose by a median of 72 days.

Assay used: immunoSEQ multiplex PCR; TCRdb lists only in-frame clones, some missing. This sample has about 33,000 clones, with roughly two thirds found just once. In the case of this clone: Its antigen remains unidentified.

CD4+ T cells specific for antigen were expanded with viral peptide pools by the ViraFEST assay before sequencing. Upon completion of approximately ten days in culture, CD4+ T cells were isolated. The participants, recipients of two vaccine doses, got either BNT162b2 or mRNA-1273. None of these healthy vaccinees had been infected with SARS-CoV-2 before vaccination. Cultivation was performed at more than 1.5 million PBMC per well with around 9.3 IU/ml IL-2 and 9.5 to 10 ug/ml peptides added. Days 3 and 7 saw half the medium replaced with IL-2 medium. The CDR3 sequence is 17 residues long. V was cut by 6 bases and J by 2 bases, with 24 bases left in between. Germline V lookup: CDR1 SQVTM, CDR2 ANQGSEA.

V usage is TRBV29-1 and J usage is TRBJ2-3; D possibly corresponds to TRBD1 (7 bases). This TCR was recovered from a human donor who received a COVID-19 vaccine. Sequenced here: CD4+ T cells from PBMCs cultured with HCoV-229E spike peptides, sampled after COVID-19 vaccination. In DNA form, the CDR3 reads TGCAGCGTAGACACGACAGGGCTGGGGGGACACACAGATACGCAGTATTTT. This encodes CSVDTTGLGGHTDTQYF.